This is a list of T cell receptor beta chains from one sample in a study of T cells in Graves' hyperthyroidism and ophthalmopathy. TCRdb re-derived calls from the multiplex PCR reads in MiXCR, one entry per CDR3 protein. The sample has around 660,000 distinct CDR3 sequences; roughly 46% are singletons. Sequenced sample: peripheral blood or thyroid tissue (not recorded which). The receptors were sampled from an adult man with Graves' disease, either hyperthyroidism or ophthalmopathy (not recorded which). Each CDR3 is given with its conserved first and last residue. D genes are given only for firm matches. Clone size is given for some rows only: seen once, a few or many times, or a class if the clone is expanded.

v_call	clone_size	j_call	d_call	cdr3_nt	cdr3_aa
TRBV2	many	TRBJ1-2	-	TGTGCCAGCAGTTCTAGGGTACTAAGAGGCTACACCTTC	CASSSRVLRGYTF
TRBV9	-	TRBJ1-2	TRBD1	TGTGCCAGCAGCGTAACCGACAGGGGGAGAGGGGACTGGATTGATGGCTACACCTTC	CASSVTDRGRGDWIDGYTF
TRBV2	-	TRBJ2-7	-	TGTGCCAGCAGGACCGAGACAGGTAGCTCCTACGAGCAGTACTTC	CASRTETGSSYEQYF
TRBV20-1	-	TRBJ2-2	TRBD2	TGCAGTGCTAAGACTAGCGGGGCTAACACCGGGGAGCTGTTTTTT	CSAKTSGANTGELFF
TRBV2	many	TRBJ2-7	TRBD1	TGTGCCAGCAGTGAGGGACAGGGGACAACCTACGAGCAGTACTTC	CASSEGQGTTYEQYF
TRBV10-3	many	TRBJ1-3	-	TGTGCCATCAGTGAGGGTGCTGGAAACACCATATATTTT	CAISEGAGNTIYF
TRBV7-8	-	TRBJ2-7	-	TGTGCCAGCAGCTTAGGTCACAGGCTTACCTACGAGCAGTACTTC	CASSLGHRLTYEQYF
TRBV25-1	few	TRBJ1-6	-	TGTGCCAGCAATTCCGGGACTGGGTACGGGTCACCCCTCCACTTT	CASNSGTGYGSPLHF
TRBV7-2	-	TRBJ1-6	-	TGTGCCAGCAGCTCGCCCAGGGTCAGATGGGATTCACCCCTCCACTTT	CASSSPRVRWDSPLHF
TRBV9	-	TRBJ1-5	TRBD1	TGTGCCAGCAGCCAGACAGGGTTCGGCAATCAGCCCCAGCATTTT	CASSQTGFGNQPQHF
TRBV7-9	many	TRBJ1-2	TRBD1	TGTGCCAGCAGCTTCGGACAGGGGGACCTCACCTTC	CASSFGQGDLTF
TRBV25-1	many	TRBJ1-1	TRBD1	TGTGCCAGCAGTCGACAGGGGGCCGTGAACACTGAAGCTTTCTTT	CASSRQGAVNTEAFF
TRBV2	-	TRBJ1-6	-	TGTGCCAGCAGCAAAGATATTAAGTTGAATTCACCCCTCCACTTT	CASSKDIKLNSPLHF
TRBV29-1	-	TRBJ2-7	TRBD1	TGCAGCGTTTATGGGACAGGGCTCTACGGGCAGTACTTC	CSVYGTGLYGQYF
TRBV10-3	-	TRBJ2-5	-	TGTGCCATCAGTGACGGGAGTGTTGAGACCCAGTACTTC	CAISDGSVETQYF
TRBV5-1	-	TRBJ2-7	TRBD2	TGTGCCAGCACCAGCGGGGGAGGGGATCCCTACGAGCAGTACTTC	CASTSGGGDPYEQYF
TRBV20-1	-	TRBJ1-1	TRBD1	TGCAGTGCTAGATTGCCCAGGGGGCTCACTGAAGCTTTCTTT	CSARLPRGLTEAFF
TRBV6-5	-	TRBJ2-2	-	TGTGCCAGCAGTTACGAACCGACGAACACCGGGGAGCTGTTTTTT	CASSYEPTNTGELFF
TRBV20-1	-	TRBJ2-5	-	TGCAGTGCTAGAGACCCACCGGGGGAAAGGGTAGAGACCCAGTACTTC	CSARDPPGERVETQYF
TRBV10-3	many	TRBJ1-2	-	TGTGCCATCAGTGGGGTGCAGGGACCTTTGTATGGCTACACCTTC	CAISGVQGPLYGYTF
TRBV2	-	TRBJ1-5	-	TGTGCCAGCAGTGAGTGGCAGGGGATTGGCAATCAGCCCCAGCATTTT	CASSEWQGIGNQPQHF
TRBV20-1	-	TRBJ1-1	-	TGCAGTGCTAGAGTGGGGGCCGGCACTGAAGCTTTCTTT	CSARVGAGTEAFF
TRBV12-3/TRBV12-4	many	TRBJ1-2	-	TGTGCCAGCAGACGGGGCGAACGAGGCTACACCTTC	CASRRGERGYTF
TRBV7-2	-	TRBJ1-1	-	TGTGCCAGTAGTTTGATGTGGACAGACACTGAAGCTTTCTTT	CASSLMWTDTEAFF
TRBV10-3	-	TRBJ1-4	-	TGTGCCAGCAGTTACTCGGGACCTCCGGAAAAACTGTTTTTT	CASSYSGPPEKLFF
TRBV10-3	-	TRBJ2-7	-	TGTGCCATCAGTGTGTTGGGGGAACTAAGCCCCTACGAGCAGTACTTC	CAISVLGELSPYEQYF
TRBV5-1	few	TRBJ2-2	-	TGCGCCAGCAGCTTGGCCTCGGGGTCAAACACCGGGGAGCTGTTTTTT	CASSLASGSNTGELFF
TRBV29-1	few	TRBJ1-1	-	TGCAGCGTTGAAGAGGACACTGAAGCTTTCTTT	CSVEEDTEAFF
TRBV29-1	many	TRBJ1-2	TRBD1	TGCAGCGTCGACAGGGGAACGCATTATGGCTACACCTTC	CSVDRGTHYGYTF
TRBV12-3/TRBV12-4	once	TRBJ1-2	-	TGTGCCAGCAGCCCGGGGACTTACTATGGCTACACCTTC	CASSPGTYYGYTF
TRBV27	-	TRBJ1-1	-	TGTGCCAGCAGTATGTGGCCTAACACTGAAGCTTTCTTT	CASSMWPNTEAFF
TRBV12-3/TRBV12-4	few	TRBJ2-5	-	TGTGCCAGCAGTTTGGAGGGGGTGGCCCAGTACTTC	CASSLEGVAQYF
TRBV6-2/TRBV6-3	-	TRBJ1-1	-	TGTGCCAGCAGTTACTCTCCTCATGGGGTCACTGAAGCTTTCTTT	CASSYSPHGVTEAFF
TRBV29-1	once	TRBJ1-5	-	TGCAGCGTTGAAGATCGGACCGAGGGGAATCAGCCCCAGCATTTT	CSVEDRTEGNQPQHF
TRBV10-2	-	TRBJ2-7	TRBD1	TGCGCCAGCAGTAACCGGGACAGGGGGCCCGACGAGCAGTACTTC	CASSNRDRGPDEQYF
TRBV9	-	TRBJ1-4	TRBD1	TGTGCCAGCAGCTCTTACGACAGGGCAACTAATGAAAAACTGTTTTTT	CASSSYDRATNEKLFF
TRBV12-3/TRBV12-4	few	TRBJ1-5	-	TGTGCCAGCAACGGGTGGAGCAATCAGCCCCAGCATTTT	CASNGWSNQPQHF
TRBV10-2	many	TRBJ2-7	TRBD1	TGCGCCAGCGGTCCAGGGGGTGTCTACGAGCAGTACTTC	CASGPGGVYEQYF
TRBV4-1	once	TRBJ1-4	TRBD1	TGCGCCAGCAGCCTCAAACCGGGACAGGGAAATGAAAAACTGTTTTTT	CASSLKPGQGNEKLFF
TRBV4-1	few	TRBJ1-5	TRBD1	TGCGCCAGCAGCCGAGATACAGGGGCAGGGAATCAGCCCCAGCATTTT	CASSRDTGAGNQPQHF
TRBV4-1	-	TRBJ2-7	TRBD1	TGCGCCAGCAGCCAAGTAGGGGCAGGGGGCGGCGAGCAGTACTTC	CASSQVGAGGGEQYF
TRBV19	-	TRBJ1-1	-	TGTGCCAGTAAGGCACAGGCCCAATTGAACACTGAAGCTTTCTTT	CASKAQAQLNTEAFF
TRBV29-1	few	TRBJ1-1	-	TGCAGCGTTCAATGGGTATCGAGGGGAGAAGCTTTCTTT	CSVQWVSRGEAFF
TRBV5-1	-	TRBJ1-1	TRBD1	TGCGCCAGCAGCTTGGAGACAGGGGGCTTTGCAAGATGGAACACTGAAGCTTTCTTT	CASSLETGGFARWNTEAFF
TRBV19	-	TRBJ1-5	-	TGTGCCAGTAGTCCGAGAGAGTATAGCAATCAGCCCCAGCATTTT	CASSPREYSNQPQHF